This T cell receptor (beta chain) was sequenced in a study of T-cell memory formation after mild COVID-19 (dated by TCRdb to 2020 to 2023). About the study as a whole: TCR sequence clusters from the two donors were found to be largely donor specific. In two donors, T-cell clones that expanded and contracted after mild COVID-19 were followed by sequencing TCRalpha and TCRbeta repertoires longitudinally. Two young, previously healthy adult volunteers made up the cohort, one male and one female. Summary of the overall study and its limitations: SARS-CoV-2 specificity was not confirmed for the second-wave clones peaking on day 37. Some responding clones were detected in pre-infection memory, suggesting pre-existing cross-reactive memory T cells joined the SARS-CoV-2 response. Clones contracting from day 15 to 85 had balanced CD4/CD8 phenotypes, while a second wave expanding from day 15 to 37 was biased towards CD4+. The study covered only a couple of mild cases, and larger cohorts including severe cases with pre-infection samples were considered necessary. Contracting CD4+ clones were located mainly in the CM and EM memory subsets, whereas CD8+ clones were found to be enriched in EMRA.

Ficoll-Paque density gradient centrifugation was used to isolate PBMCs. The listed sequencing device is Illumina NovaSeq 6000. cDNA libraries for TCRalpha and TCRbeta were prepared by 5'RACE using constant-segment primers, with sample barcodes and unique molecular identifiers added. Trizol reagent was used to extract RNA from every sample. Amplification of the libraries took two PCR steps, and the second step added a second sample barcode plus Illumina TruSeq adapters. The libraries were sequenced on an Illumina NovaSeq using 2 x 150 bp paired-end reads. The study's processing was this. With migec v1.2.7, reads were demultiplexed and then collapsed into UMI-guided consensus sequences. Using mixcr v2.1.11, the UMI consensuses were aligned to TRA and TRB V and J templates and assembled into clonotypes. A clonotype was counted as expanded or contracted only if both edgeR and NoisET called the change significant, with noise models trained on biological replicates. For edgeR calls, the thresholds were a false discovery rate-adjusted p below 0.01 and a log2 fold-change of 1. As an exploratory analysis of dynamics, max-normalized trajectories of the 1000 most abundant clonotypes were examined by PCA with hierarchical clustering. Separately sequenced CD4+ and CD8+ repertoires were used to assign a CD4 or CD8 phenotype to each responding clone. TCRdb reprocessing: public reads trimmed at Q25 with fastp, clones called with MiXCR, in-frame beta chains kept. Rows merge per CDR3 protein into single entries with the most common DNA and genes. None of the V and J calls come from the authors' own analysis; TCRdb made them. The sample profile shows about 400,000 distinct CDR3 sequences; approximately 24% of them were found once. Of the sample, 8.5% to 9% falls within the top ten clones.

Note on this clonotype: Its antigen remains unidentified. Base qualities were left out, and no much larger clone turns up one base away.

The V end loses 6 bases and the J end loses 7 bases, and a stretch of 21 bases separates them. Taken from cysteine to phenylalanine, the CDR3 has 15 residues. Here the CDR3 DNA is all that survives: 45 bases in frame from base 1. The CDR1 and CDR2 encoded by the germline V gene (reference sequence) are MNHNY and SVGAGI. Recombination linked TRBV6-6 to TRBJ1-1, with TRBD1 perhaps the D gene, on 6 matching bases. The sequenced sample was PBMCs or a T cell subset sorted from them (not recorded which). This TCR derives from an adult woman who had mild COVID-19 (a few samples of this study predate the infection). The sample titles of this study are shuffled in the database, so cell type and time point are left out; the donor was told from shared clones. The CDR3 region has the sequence CASSATPGQRNEAFF. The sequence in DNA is TGTGCCAGCAGCGCAACACCAGGACAGCGAAATGAAGCTTTCTTT.